This T cell receptor beta chain originates from a study of neurological immune-mediated disorders. CDR3 length: 15 amino acids. Germline values: CDR1 MGHRA, CDR2 YSYEKL. Trimming removed 0 bases at V and 9 bases at J, with 14 bases between. Findings of the study overall: Patients with HTLV-1-associated myelopathy showed the most TCR clonal expansion. Those with multiple sclerosis showed the least, falling below healthy controls.

Each TCR transcript was tagged with a 10-nucleotide random UMI during 5'RACE. Sequencing runs each yielded over 160 million TCR-beta sequences from 15-18 subjects. TCRdb redid the calling of the 5' RACE reads with MiXCR, one entry per CDR3 protein. The sample shows around 71,000 distinct CDR3 sequences, approximately 14% of them seen only once. Time point here: longitudinal time-point 1 (baseline). Libraries used 2 million unsorted PBMCs kept frozen in RNAlater. This clonotype appeared a few times. Its matching antigen is unknown. The sequenced sample was PBMCs. The clonotype was recovered from a female donor with HTLV-1-associated myelopathy (HAM/TSP). The V and J genes are TRBV4-1 and TRBJ2-2; no clear D gene. The CDR3 DNA is TGCGCCAGCAGCCAAGAAGCCACCACGCCCAGGGAGCTGTTTTTT. It specifies CASSQEATTPRELFF.